This T cell receptor (beta chain) was sequenced during a study of T-cell memory formation after mild COVID-19. At the level of the study: TCR clustering was largely donor specific. Study results and limitations: The CD4+ clones that contracted clustered mainly within CM and EM, and the CD8+ clones concentrated in EMRA. Contracting clones from day 15 to 85 showed balanced CD4/CD8; later expanders favored CD4+.

CDR3 length: 15 amino acids. Germline V CDR1 and CDR2: KGHSH, LQKENI. The V segment lost 8 bases and the J segment 6 bases; nucleotides outside the gene matches: 10. UMIs and sample barcodes were carried by the TCR alpha and TCR beta cDNA libraries that 5'RACE produced using constant-segment primers. TCRdb processed the 5' RACE reads anew with MiXCR; each CDR3 protein has one entry. The data show hundreds of thousands of distinct CDR3 sequences, roughly an eighth seen once. Turning to this clonotype: The antigen is unknown.

The rearrangement joins TRBV18 to TRBJ1-5, with 10 bases matching TRBD1. The source is a man aged 18-30 years who had mild COVID-19 (a few samples of this study predate the infection). Cell type and time point are not known. Sequencing was carried out using PBMCs or a T cell subset sorted from them (not recorded which). The CDR3 DNA reads as TGTGCCAGCGCGCCGGGACAGGGGATCGGTCAGCCCCAGCATTTT. Protein sequence: CASAPGQGIGQPQHF.